Described below is a single T cell receptor (beta chain) sequence and its context. The antigen is unknown. The record originates from a study of shared clonotypes between healthy human individuals. Study-wide results and limits: Naive subsets tended to show greater estimated richness than memory subsets.

Every contributor of samples was a Caucasian grown-up residing in Nashville, Tennessee. In the authors' methods: As immunoSEQ supplied junction-only sequences (without quality scores), filtering differed. The data were produced by immunoSEQ multiplex PCR, yet TCRdb's version contains in-frame clones alone and is incomplete. Clonal size and the V and J genes are those of that table, whereas D and trimming came from the DNA. The data contain just under 350,000 clones, roughly 70% of them singletons. V was clipped by 0 bases and J by 3 bases, with 10 bases between them. Germline-derived CDR1 and CDR2 are SGHTS and YDEGEE. The CDR3 is 15 residues long.

Material: memory CD4+ T cells sorted from blood. Subset of the sample: CD45RA-negative fraction. The chain is built from TRBV5-8 and TRBJ2-1, with a tentative D call TRBD2 (6 bases). This TCR derives from a young man in good health. The CDR3 coding sequence is TGTGCCAGCAGCTTGGTGGGACTGAACTACAATGAGCAGTTCTTC. Amino acids: CASSLVGLNYNEQFF.